This entry lists 22 T cell receptor beta chains sequenced from one sample in a study of T cells in Graves' hyperthyroidism and ophthalmopathy. TCR beta CDR3 region amplification was performed from RNA transcripts. HTBI primers were employed in a first-round RT-PCR of the TCR CDR3. TCRdb fed the multiplex PCR reads into MiXCR, producing one record per CDR3 protein. Of fewer than 900,000 distinct CDR3 sequences listed, less than 20% are singletons. The sample taken for sequencing was blood. These receptors were taken from a man aged 18 to 29 with Graves' hyperthyroidism.

J is TRBJ2-7 and V is TRBV6-5; possible D gene TRBD2, 6 bases. Trimming cost V 0 bases and J 7 bases, with 19 bases left between them. In germline, CDR1 is MNHEY, CDR2 SVGAGI. This CDR3 spans 16 amino acids. Written as DNA, the CDR3 is TGTGCCAGCAGTTACTCTAGAACGGGAGTGGGGGTAGAGCAGTACTTC. It is translated as CASSYSRTGVGVEQYF.

The table lists this clonotype with a few counts. The chain couples TRBV7-3 to TRBJ2-5; TRBD1 matches 11 bases. The V gene end was trimmed by 1 base and the J gene end by 4 bases; junction bases not matched to a gene: 5. Germline V lookup: CDR1 SGHTA, CDR2 FQGTGA. There are 16 residues in the CDR3. For the CDR3, the DNA is TGTGCCAGCAGCTTAAGGACAGGGGGCTCCCGAGAGACCCAGTACTTC. It is translated as CASSLRTGGSRETQYF.

The table lists this clonotype with a few counts. The rearrangement uses TRBV20-1 and TRBJ2-3, with D unclear. With 1 base removed from V and 3 bases from J, the gap between germline ends came to 17 bases. Germline CDR1 and CDR2: DFQATT and SNEGSKA (reference sequence). The CDR3 extends over 16 amino acids. DNA of the CDR3: TGCAGTGCTAGAGGGCTTAAGGCAGGCCGGACAGATACGCAGTATTTT. Its protein product is CSARGLKAGRTDTQYF.

This clonotype was detected ten times or more. The chain links TRBV28 to TRBJ2-1, with TRBD2 matching 7 bases. Per the germline V gene, CDR1 is MDHEN and CDR2 is SYDVKM. V trimming: 6 bases; J trimming: 4 bases; junction bases outside the gene matches: 12. This CDR3 is 16 amino acids long. CDR3 sequence reads: CASRTRGRGGYNEQFF. The CDR3 nucleotides read TGTGCCAGCAGAACACGCGGGAGAGGAGGGTACAATGAGCAGTTCTTC.

The V gene is TRBV4-1, the J gene TRBJ2-1, with D perhaps TRBD1 (5 bases). The CDR3 is 13 amino acids. Per germline, CDR1 MGHRA and CDR2 YSYEKL. Trimming took 5 bases from V and 3 from J, leaving 8 bases between them. The CDR3 reads CASSVGVYNEQFF. The CDR3 bases are TGCGCCAGCAGCGTAGGGGTCTACAATGAGCAGTTCTTC.

Note on this clonotype: A read error may explain this, as a much larger clone is one base away. This chain joins TRBV6-1 and TRBJ2-5; 8 nucleotides line up with TRBD2. Germline CDR1 and CDR2: MNHNS and SASEGT. V lost 6 bases and J lost 1; bases outside the gene matches: 10. CDR3 length: 16 residues. DNA for the CDR3: TGTGCCAGCAGAGAACGGCCTAGCGGGCTCCAAGAGACCCAGTACTTC. Its translation: CASRERPSGLQETQYF.

This clonotype turned up a few times. The chain uses TRBV29-1 and TRBJ2-3; TRBD2 matches at 7 bases. The CDR3 sequence is 13 residues long. The V segment lost 7 bases and the J segment 1 base; nucleotides outside the gene matches: 5. Germline V lookup: CDR1 SQVTM, CDR2 ANQGSEA. CDR3 residues: CSGWGGGTDTQYF. The CDR3 DNA is TGCAGCGGTTGGGGAGGGGGCACAGATACGCAGTATTTT.

The rearrangement uses TRBV29-1 and TRBJ1-4; 10 positions agree with TRBD1. The germline gives CDR1 SQVTM, CDR2 ANQGSEA. V gave up 6 bases and J gave up 6 bases; unmatched junction bases: 7. The CDR3 is made up of 14 amino acids. CDR3 DNA sequence: TGCAGCGTCCGACCCGGGACAGGGGATGAAAAACTGTTTTTT. It specifies CSVRPGTGDEKLFF.

The V call is TRBV29-1, the J call TRBJ2-7, with D perhaps given as TRBD1 or TRBD2 (5 bases each). V was trimmed by 1 base and J by 0 bases, leaving 13 bases between them. In germline, CDR1 is SQVTM, CDR2 ANQGSEA. This CDR3 region has 15 residues. CDR3 DNA: TGCAGCGTTGAAGGAGGGGTCTTCAACTCCTACGAGCAGTACTTC. Translating it yields CSVEGGVFNSYEQYF.

This clonotype has a handful of counts. This chain links TRBV12-3 or TRBV12-4 with TRBJ2-7, with TRBD2 matching 8 bases. CDR3 length: 14 residues. The junction had 9 bases not matched to a gene; V was cut back by 5 bases and J by 6 bases. The CDR3 bases are TGTGCCAGCAGTCCCCCAGCGGGAGTCGCCGAGCAGTACTTC. Amino acid sequence: CASSPPAGVAEQYF.

The gene calls are TRBV29-1 and TRBJ2-1, with D perhaps TRBD1 (5 bases). Trimming removed 8 bases from V and 6 bases from J, with 14 bases in between. The CDR3 length is 12 residues. Germline V gives CDR1 SQVTM, CDR2 ANQGSEA. The CDR3 spells CSSYQGSNEQFF. CDR3 DNA: TGCAGCTCCTATCAGGGCTCCAATGAGCAGTTCTTC.

This clonotype came up many times. This CDR3 reads CASSPKTGPTYEQYF. The CDR3 DNA reads as TGTGCCAGCAGTCCCAAGACAGGGCCCACCTACGAGCAGTACTTC. V usage is TRBV28 and J usage is TRBJ2-7, with TRBD1 identical over 7 bases. CDR1 and CDR2 from the germline V gene are MDHEN and SYDVKM. J was trimmed by 2 bases and V by 5 bases; bases with no gene match: 9. CDR3 length: 15 amino acids.

CDR3 DNA: TGTGCCAGCAGTTTGTTACAGGGTAGTTCCTACAATGAGCAGTTCTTC. It translates to CASSLLQGSSYNEQFF. V is TRBV28 and J is TRBJ2-1; a weak D match, TRBD1 (6 bases). This CDR3 spans 16 amino acids. The V gene lost 3 bases and the J gene lost 1 base, with 13 bases spanning the gap. The germline gives CDR1 MDHEN, CDR2 SYDVKM.

With respect to this clonotype: A clone one base away is much larger, so this may be a read error. This sequence joins TRBV7-9 and TRBJ2-7; 7 nucleotides line up with TRBD1. Trimming cost V 8 bases and J 0 bases; bases outside gene matches: 1. CDR1 and CDR2 (germline): SEHNR, FQNEAQ (reference sequence). This CDR3 has 12 amino acids. CDR3 sequence: CASGQDSYEQYF. The CDR3 DNA reads as TGTGCCAGCGGACAGGACTCCTACGAGCAGTACTTC.

The chain carries TRBV2 and TRBJ1-1; TRBD1 is a possible D gene (5 bases). V lost 0 bases, J lost 1 base, and 15 bases lay in between. The CDR3 loop spans 17 amino acids. Germline V gene lookup returns CDR1 SNHLY and CDR2 FYNNEI. The CDR3 sequence is CASSEALGRGENTEAFF. In nucleotides, the CDR3 is TGTGCCAGCAGTGAAGCGCTTGGTCGGGGCGAGAACACTGAAGCTTTCTTT.

The chain links TRBV19 to TRBJ2-7, with 9 bases fitting TRBD1. V gave up 1 base and J gave up 9 bases; unmatched junction bases: 7. CDR3 length equals 14 residues. Germline loops: CDR1 LNHDA, CDR2 SQIVND (reference sequence). The CDR3 protein is CASSIGRGQGRQYF. CDR3 DNA: TGTGCCAGTAGTATAGGTCGGGGACAGGGTCGGCAGTACTTC.

This clonotype showed up many times. V gene TRBV28 combines with J gene TRBJ2-2; 9 bases align to TRBD2. The CDR3 runs to 16 residues. The V segment lost 1 base and the J segment 4 bases; nucleotides outside the gene matches: 4. Germline V CDR1 and CDR2: MDHEN, SYDVKM. DNA of the CDR3: TGTGCCAGCAGTTTATTGTTAGCGGGAGCCACCGGGGAGCTGTTTTTT. This codes for CASSLLLAGATGELFF. Full variable domain (rest looked up from reference TRBV28 and TRBJ2-2): DVKVTQSSRYLVKRTGEKVFLECVQDMDHENMFWYRQDPGLGLRLIYFSYDVKMKEKGDIPEGYSVSREKKERFSLILESASTNQTSMYLCASSLLLAGATGELFFGEGSRLTVL.

This clonotype was detected ten times or more. The V gene is TRBV27, the J gene TRBJ2-1, with TRBD2 matching 8 bases. Germline trimming cut 2 bases from V and 3 bases from J; bases unmatched to any gene: 6. This CDR3 has 16 residues. From germline, CDR1 is MNHEY and CDR2 SMNVEV (reference sequence). CDR3 sequence (DNA): TGTGCCAGCAGTTTAAAAGCGGGAGAGGACTACAATGAGCAGTTCTTC. Translation: CASSLKAGEDYNEQFF.

This clonotype has at least ten counts. This chain links TRBV25-1 with TRBJ1-1; 8 bases map to TRBD1. The germline gives CDR1 MGHDK, CDR2 SYGVNS. V trimming: 1 base; J trimming: 3 bases; junction bases outside the gene matches: 4. The CDR3 is 15 amino acids. DNA for the CDR3: TGTGCCAGCAGTGAATTGGGACAGGTCGACACTGAAGCTTTCTTT. It is translated as CASSELGQVDTEAFF. Based on the CDR3 plus reference TRBV25-1 and TRBJ1-1, the full variable domain is EADIYQTPRYLVIGTGKKITLECSQTMGHDKMYWYQQDPGMELHLIHYSYGVNSTEKGDLSSESTVSRIRTEHFPLTLESARPSHTSQYLCASSELGQVDTEAFFGQGTRLTVV.

This clonotype was recorded many times. The genes are TRBV28 and TRBJ2-7, with 8 bases identical to TRBD2. V gave up 10 bases and J gave up 1 base; unmatched junction bases: 3. The CDR3 contains 12 residues. Germline lookup yields CDR1 MDHEN and CDR2 SYDVKM. CDR3 DNA sequence: TGTGCCACTACTAGCGGATCCTACGAGCAGTACTTC. The encoded protein is CATTSGSYEQYF. Full variable domain (missing parts from reference TRBV28 and TRBJ2-7): DVKVTQSSRYLVKRTGEKVFLECVQDMDHENMFWYRQDPGLGLRLIYFSYDVKMKEKGDIPEGYSVSREKKERFSLILESASTNQTSMYLCATTSGSYEQYFGPGTRLTVT.

The rearrangement uses TRBV19 and TRBJ2-1; the match to TRBD2 covers 7 bases. The J segment lost 5 bases and the V segment lost 8 bases, leaving 12 bases of the junction unmatched. The CDR3 contains 15 residues. Germline V CDR1 and CDR2: LNHDA, SQIVND (reference sequence). DNA of the CDR3: TGTGCCAGTGGCGGAGGGAGGGGTAGGGACAATGAGCAGTTCTTC. It is translated as CASGGGRGRDNEQFF. Together with reference TRBV19 and TRBJ2-1, the CDR3 gives the full variable domain: DGGITQSPKYLFRKEGQNVTLSCEQNLNHDAMYWYRQDPGQGLRLIYYSQIVNDFQKGDIAEGYSVSREKKESFPLTVTSAQKNPTAFYLCASGGGRGRDNEQFFGPGTRLTVL.

This clonotype was found a few times. The genes are TRBV28 and TRBJ2-6, with 8 bases that match TRBD1. V gave up 3 bases and J gave up 3 bases; unmatched junction bases: 4. The CDR3 extends over 16 amino acids. CDR1 MDHEN and CDR2 SYDVKM come from the germline V gene. CDR3 protein: CASSFQGARGANVLTF. The CDR3 DNA reads as TGTGCCAGCAGTTTTCAGGGGGCGCGTGGGGCCAACGTCCTGACTTTC.